This note documents a single T cell receptor beta chain sequence. The entry originates in a study of immune cell composition in non-small cell lung cancer. Germline V gene sequence: CDR1 SEHNR, CDR2 FQNEAQ (reference sequence). The V end was cut by 5 bases, the J end by 5 bases, with 15 bases between. The CDR3 contains 14 residues. Data came from immunoSEQ multiplex PCR; TCRdb stores just in-frame clones and leaves some out. Of about 3,100 clones listed, more than 75% are singletons. The receptor's source is a human donor with non-small cell lung cancer. The rearrangement joins TRBV7-9 to TRBJ1-1; weak D call: TRBD1 (6 bases). The specimen sequenced was lung tumor tissue. CDR3 nucleotide sequence: TGTGCCAGCAGCCTGAGGGGGGGAGGAACTGAAGCTTTCTTT. Protein: CASSLRGGGTEAFF.